This T cell receptor (beta chain) was obtained from a study of blood T cell repertoires in COVID-19. Background on the study: Samples came from the United States, Italy and Spain, spanning acute and convalescent COVID-19.

There are 13 residues in the CDR3. Germline V gives CDR1 SNHLY, CDR2 FYNNEI. The ends lost 7 bases at V and 5 bases at J; junction bases unmatched: 6. In the authors' methods: Counts of nucleated cells, estimated from reference gene primer amplification, were obtained. Generated by immunoSEQ multiplex PCR, the TCRdb table keeps only in-frame clones and is missing some. D and trimming were read from the DNA, whereas the V and J calls and clone size are those reported in that table. The sample holds some 530,000 clones, 80% to 90% seen once. Participant ages covered about 18 to 89 years across 24 US areas. In assigning cohorts, the study relied on participant-reported clinical history.

This chain uses TRBV2 with TRBJ2-5, with TRBD2 matching 8 bases. The receptor comes from an older woman who had recovered from COVID-19. Material for sequencing was PBMCs or T cells enriched from blood (not recorded which). The CDR3 coding sequence is TGTGCCAGCACCGGGACTAGTTTGGAGACCCAGTACTTC. Translation gives CASTGTSLETQYF.